The table lists the clone carrying this T cell receptor (beta chain) with a count of one. All enrollees were roughly 18 to 95 years old and from roughly 22 US areas. This record comes from a study of blood T cell repertoires in COVID-19. The table came from immunoSEQ multiplex PCR; TCRdb's copy has only in-frame clones and leaves some out. The sample has around 420,000 clones, roughly 90% seen once. CDR1 and CDR2 from the germline V gene are LNHDA and SQIVND (reference sequence). The CDR3 is 15 amino acids. Trimming stripped 4 bases from V and 2 bases from J, with 15 bases between. The chain links TRBV19 to TRBJ2-7, with D maybe TRBD2 (7 bases). The sequence was obtained from a woman between 35 and 50 years old with acute COVID-19. What was sequenced was PBMCs or T cells enriched from blood (not recorded which). CDR3 protein: CASSKAAGDTYEQYF. DNA of the CDR3: TGTGCCAGTAGTAAAGCGGCGGGGGACACCTACGAGCAGTACTTC. Looking up the rest from reference TRBV19 and TRBJ2-7 gives the full variable domain: DGGITQSPKYLFRKEGQNVTLSCEQNLNHDAMYWYRQDPGQGLRLIYYSQIVNDFQKGDIAEGYSVSREKKESFPLTVTSAQKNPTAFYLCASSKAAGDTYEQYFGPGTRLTVT.